The rows below give T cell receptor beta chains drawn from one sample of a study of molecular identifiers for immune sequencing clone quantification. TCRdb independently ran MiXCR on the PCR reads; one entry per CDR3 protein. In the table there are approximately 35,000 distinct CDR3 sequences, 15% to 20% of which are singletons. Sequencing used naive CD8+ T cells from blood, with Jurkat cell RNA spiked in. These TCRs come from a human donor in good health. Some libraries in this study had Jurkat cell RNA spiked in. CDR3s include the opening cysteine and the closing phenylalanine or tryptophan. D genes are given only for firm matches. The size field is filled for only some rows; it gives once, few, many or a size class.

TRBJ2-3	TRBV5-6	.	18	many	TGTGCCAGCAGCTTCGACCCCCCCCGGACTCCTAGCACAGATACGCAGTATTTT	CASSFDPPRTPSTDTQYF
TRBJ1-4	TRBV25-1	TRBD1	14	many	TGTGCCAGCGGTGAAACAGGGGCCCGTGAAAAACTGTTTTTT	CASGETGAREKLFF
TRBJ2-7	TRBV11-2	.	13	many	TGTGCCAGCAGCTCCTGGACAGCCTACGAGCAGTACTTC	CASSSWTAYEQYF
TRBJ2-1	TRBV7-6	TRBD2	16	few	TGTGCCAGCAGCTTAGCCTTAGCGGGAGAGTACAATGAGCAGTTCTTC	CASSLALAGEYNEQFF
TRBJ2-7	TRBV2	TRBD1	12	many	TGTGCCAGCAGTGTAGGGGGCAACGAGCAGTACTTC	CASSVGGNEQYF
TRBJ1-5	TRBV27	.	17	many	TGTGCCAGCAGACCCGCGGGACCGCGAAGAGGCAATCAGCCCCAGCATTTT	CASRPAGPRRGNQPQHF
TRBJ1-2	TRBV4-1	.	15	.	TGCGCCAAAAGCCAAGGGCTTTCTAGTATGCAAGGCTACACCTTC	CAKSQGLSSMQGYTF
TRBJ2-3	TRBV15	TRBD1	17	many	TGTGCCACCAGCCGAGGGACAGATTTAGTCATCACAGATACGCAGTATTTT	CATSRGTDLVITDTQYF
TRBJ2-7	TRBV5-1	TRBD2	16	.	TGCGCCAGCAGCTCTTCTAGCGGGGGGACGTCCTACGAGCAGTACTTC	CASSSSSGGTSYEQYF
TRBJ1-6	TRBV20-1	.	15	many	TGCAGTGCTAGACAGAGGGGAGTGGGGAATTCACCCCTCCACTTT	CSARQRGVGNSPLHF
TRBJ2-1	TRBV27	TRBD2	17	.	TGTGCCAGCAGTTTAGGGGGGGGGGACCTCACCGACAATGAGCAGTTCTTC	CASSLGGGDLTDNEQFF
TRBJ2-4	TRBV2	TRBD2	14	many	TGTGCCAGCAGCGACGGGACTAGCGGGAGCGGCGAGTACTTC	CASSDGTSGSGEYF
TRBJ1-5	TRBV28	.	15	many	TGTGCCAGCAGTTTACCCAGACCTGGGAATCAGCCCCAGCATTTT	CASSLPRPGNQPQHF
TRBJ2-4	TRBV27	.	16	many	TGTGCCAGCAGTACGGGGCCCGCGGCAGCCAAAAACATTCAGTACTTC	CASSTGPAAAKNIQYF
TRBJ2-3	TRBV4-3	TRBD2	19	many	TGCGCCAGCAGCCAAGAAACCGCGACTAGCGGGATTTTGACAGATACGCAGTATTTT	CASSQETATSGILTDTQYF
TRBJ1-1	TRBV30	.	13	many	TGTGCCTGGAGTGTGTCATACGGCACTGAAGCTTTCTTT	CAWSVSYGTEAFF
TRBJ2-7	TRBV3-1	.	15	few	TGTGCCAGCAGCCAATTCGTCAGGAGCTCCTACGAGCAGTACTTC	CASSQFVRSSYEQYF
TRBJ1-1	TRBV19	TRBD1	16	many	TGTGCCAGTAGTATAGCTCCAGGGGGCTTGAAGACTGAAGCTTTCTTT	CASSIAPGGLKTEAFF
TRBJ1-5	TRBV27	.	13	many	TGTGCCAGCAGTGGACAGAGCAATCAGCCCCAGCATTTT	CASSGQSNQPQHF
TRBJ2-5	TRBV7-9	.	12	many	TGTGCCAGCAGCCCCCTCTTAGAGACCCAGTACTTC	CASSPLLETQYF
TRBJ1-1	TRBV19	.	12	many	TGTGCCAGTAGTATAAGTAACACTGAAGCTTTCTTT	CASSISNTEAFF
TRBJ2-3	TRBV11-1	.	17	.	TGTGCCAGCAGCTTATGGGCAGAACCTTCTAGCATAGATACGCAGTATTTT	CASSLWAEPSSIDTQYF
TRBJ2-7	TRBV4-3	.	16	few	TGCGCCAGCAGCCAAGATCGGCCTCGCGGGATTTACGAGCAGTACTTC	CASSQDRPRGIYEQYF
TRBJ2-2	TRBV29-1	.	12	.	TGCAGCGTTGTTGAGGTCACCGGGGAGCTGTTTTTT	CSVVEVTGELFF
TRBJ2-7	TRBV4-1	TRBD1	14	many	TGCGCCAGCAGCCAAGAGGGACAGTCCTACGAGCAGTACTTC	CASSQEGQSYEQYF
TRBJ2-1	TRBV29-1	.	16	many	TGCAGCGTCGACAATCCGGGACTTCTCTCCTACAATGAGCAGTTCTTC	CSVDNPGLLSYNEQFF
TRBJ2-3	TRBV2	.	14	many	TGTGCCAGCAACCGACTGGGTTCCACAGATACGCAGTATTTT	CASNRLGSTDTQYF
TRBJ2-3	TRBV3-1	.	16	many	TGTGCCAGCAGCCAAGATTGGGCTTCTAGCACAGATACGCAGTATTTT	CASSQDWASSTDTQYF
TRBJ2-7	TRBV7-9	TRBD1	15	many	TGTGCCAGCAGCCCCGGACAGGGGGCTGTTTACGAGCAGTACTTC	CASSPGQGAVYEQYF
TRBJ2-3	TRBV4-1	TRBD2	17	.	TGCGCCAGCAGCCAAGAGAAGGCTAGCGGGGTCATAGATACGCAGTATTTT	CASSQEKASGVIDTQYF
TRBJ1-1	TRBV19	.	13	many	TGTGCCAGTACCATGGGGGGTAACACTGAAGCTTTCTTT	CASTMGGNTEAFF
TRBJ2-5	TRBV2	.	14	many	TGTGCCAGCAGCCCCCCCAGCCCCCAAGAGACCCAGTACTTC	CASSPPSPQETQYF
TRBJ2-3	TRBV7-3	TRBD2	16	many	TGTGCCAGCAGCTTAAGTAGTAGCGGGATCACAGATACGCAGTATTTT	CASSLSSSGITDTQYF
TRBJ2-7	TRBV6-2/TRBV6-3	.	15	few	TGTGCCAGCAGTCTTATGGCAGGGAGTCCCTTCGAGCAGTACTTC	CASSLMAGSPFEQYF
TRBJ2-5	TRBV6-6	.	13	many	TGTGCCAGCACCCCTATAGGCGGAGAGACCCAGTACTTC	CASTPIGGETQYF
TRBJ2-3	TRBV30	.	14	.	TGTGCCTGGAGTGTTGGGCTGAACACAGATACGCAGTATTTT	CAWSVGLNTDTQYF
TRBJ1-2	TRBV5-5	.	15	many	TGTGCCAGCAGCTTGCAGGCAGTTAGTCCCAATGGCTACACCTTC	CASSLQAVSPNGYTF
TRBJ2-7	TRBV19	TRBD1	12	.	TGTGCCAGTAGTCAGGGGGCCTACGAGCAGTACTTC	CASSQGAYEQYF
TRBJ1-2	TRBV28	TRBD1	15	many	TGTGCCAGCAGTTTACCCAGGGGGCGCGCCTATGGCTACACCTTC	CASSLPRGRAYGYTF
TRBJ2-3	TRBV4-3	TRBD1	15	many	TGCGCCAGCAGCCAGGACAGGATTAGCACAGATACGCAGTATTTT	CASSQDRISTDTQYF
TRBJ1-4	TRBV7-9	TRBD1	13	many	TGTGCCAGCAGCGGACAGGGTCGTGAAAAACTGTTTTTT	CASSGQGREKLFF
TRBJ2-1	TRBV14	.	13	.	TGTGCCAGCAGCCATGGATCCACCAATGAGCAGTTCTTC	CASSHGSTNEQFF
TRBJ2-3	TRBV12-3/TRBV12-4	.	14	many	TGTGCCAGCAGTGCCGGTCTCCACACAGATACGCAGTATTTT	CASSAGLHTDTQYF
TRBJ2-1	TRBV5-6	.	13	few	TGTGCCAGCAGCTTGGCAGGTCATATGGAGCAGTTCTTC	CASSLAGHMEQFF
TRBJ2-1	TRBV5-6	.	11	many	TGTGCCAGCAGCTTTAACAATGAGCAGTTCTTC	CASSFNNEQFF
TRBJ2-7	TRBV27	TRBD2	15	few	TGTGCCAGCAGTTGGACTAGCGGAAACTCCTACGAGCAGTACTTC	CASSWTSGNSYEQYF
TRBJ1-2	TRBV25-1	TRBD1	12	many	TGTGCCAGCAGCCCGACAGGGACCGACTACACCTTC	CASSPTGTDYTF
TRBJ2-7	TRBV13	.	14	many	TGTGCCAGCAGCTTAGTACAGGCTGCCGGCGAGCAGTACTTC	CASSLVQAAGEQYF
TRBJ2-3	TRBV3-1	TRBD2	18	many	TGTGCCAGCAGCCAAGACCTGCTAGCGGGAGGTCCCTCAGATACGCAGTATTTT	CASSQDLLAGGPSDTQYF
TRBJ2-7	TRBV2	.	14	.	TGTGCCAGCAGTGAGGAAGGGATTAGCCTCGAGCAGTACTTC	CASSEEGISLEQYF
TRBJ2-1	TRBV25-1	TRBD2	16	many	TGTGCCAGCAGTGAATTATCTAGCGGGAGTTACGGTGAGCAGTTCTTC	CASSELSSGSYGEQFF